Shown below are 5 T cell receptor beta chains from a single sample sequenced in a study of blood T cells in healthy people across ages. A second 7 to 11 cycle PCR used barcoded and J-beta primers. TCRdb fed the 5' RACE reads into MiXCR, producing one record per CDR3 protein. This table has about 1.8 million distinct CDR3 sequences, roughly 49% appearing once. The sequencing input was blood. These receptors all stem from a woman aged 40 to 50 in good health.

In this sample, this clonotype turned up a few times. The rearrangement joins TRBV20-1 to TRBJ2-5, with unresolved D. Germline-derived CDR1 and CDR2 are DFQATT and SNEGSKA (reference sequence). V shed 3 bases and J shed 6 bases, with 17 bases lying between them. CDR3 length equals 14 residues. The CDR3 region has the DNA TGCAGTGCTAGTCCAGGCCCCCTATTAAAGACCCAGTACTTC. Protein product: CSASPGPLLKTQYF.

J is TRBJ1-1 and V is TRBV7-2, with 8 bases aligning to TRBD1. The CDR3 is 15 amino acids. CDR1 SGHTA and CDR2 FQGNSA come from the germline V gene. With V trimmed by 5 bases and J by 4 bases, 9 bases remained unmatched. The DNA for the CDR3 is TGTGCCAGCAGCCCAAACAGGGGGTGGAGCACTGAAGCTTTCTTT. This encodes CASSPNRGWSTEAFF.

This chain joins TRBV27 and TRBJ2-5; D call uncertain. V lost 8 bases and J 0 bases, leaving 4 bases between the germline ends. The CDR3 is made up of 11 amino acids. Germline V gene data show CDR1 as MNHEY and CDR2 as SMNVEV (reference sequence). The CDR3 region is CASADQETQYF. CDR3 nucleotides: TGTGCCAGCGCCGACCAAGAGACCCAGTACTTC.

This clonotype was seen more than once but under ten times. The V and J genes are TRBV14 and TRBJ2-1; D call uncertain. Germline loops: CDR1 SGHDN, CDR2 FVKESK. The V and J ends lost 2 bases and 0 bases respectively, with 5 bases between them. The CDR3 is 14 residues long. CDR3 loop: CASSQYISYNEQFF. The CDR3 bases are TGTGCCAGCAGCCAATATATCTCCTACAATGAGCAGTTCTTC.

This chain links TRBV7-2 with TRBJ2-1; TRBD1 matches at 7 bases. The CDR3 sequence is 15 residues long. The V and J ends lost 6 bases and 5 bases, in that order; junction bases with no gene match: 10. The V gene's germline CDR1 is SGHTA and CDR2 FQGNSA. This CDR3 reads CASSPDGTVNNEQFF. Here the CDR3 DNA reads TGTGCCAGCAGTCCCGACGGGACAGTTAACAATGAGCAGTTCTTC.